The 19 T cell receptor beta chains below were found in one sample sequenced in a study of T-cell memory formation after mild COVID-19. One entry per CDR3 protein results from TCRdb running MiXCR on the 5' RACE reads. The sample includes about 410,000 distinct CDR3 sequences, around 17% of them seen just once. Sequenced material: PBMCs or a T cell subset sorted from them (not recorded which). The receptors shown here come from a man younger than 35 who had mild COVID-19 (a few samples of this study predate the infection). Cell type and time point are not known.

A word on this clonotype: A read error may explain this, as a much larger clone is one base away. The chain employs TRBV24-1 and TRBJ2-1, with 11 nucleotides matching TRBD2. The CDR3 contains 15 residues. The germline CDR1 and CDR2 sequences are KGHDR and SFDVKD. The junction had 2 bases not matched to a gene; V was cut back by 4 bases and J by 4 bases. The CDR3 spells CATSDGTSGYNEQFF. For the CDR3, the DNA is TGTGCCACCAGTGACGGGACTAGCGGTTACAATGAGCAGTTCTTC.

J is TRBJ2-5 and V is TRBV20-1; D not certain. This CDR3 is built from 13 residues. The germline V gene has CDR1 DFQATT and CDR2 SNEGSKA (reference sequence). V shed 2 bases and J shed 1 base, with 8 bases lying between them. The CDR3 loop is CSARPGGQETQYF. The CDR3 bases are TGCAGTGCTAGACCTGGCGGCCAAGAGACCCAGTACTTC.

The chain has TRBV6-2 or TRBV6-3 and TRBJ2-2; D is possibly TRBD1 or TRBD2 (6 bases each). The CDR3 runs 15 residues. Trimming stripped 8 bases from V and 5 bases from J, with 18 bases between. CDR1 is MNHEY and CDR2 is SVGEGT in the germline V gene. Here the CDR3 DNA reads TGTGCCAGCCGGGGGCCAGAGAAGGGAACCGGGGAGCTGTTTTTT. This sequence encodes CASRGPEKGTGELFF.

This clonotype was observed a few times. The chain uses TRBV2 and TRBJ1-3; D perhaps matches TRBD1 (6 bases). Deletions cut 5 bases from V and 4 bases from J, with 15 bases between. Germline CDR1 SNHLY, CDR2 FYNNEI. CDR3 length equals 15 residues. The CDR3 reads CASSIRQALGNTIYF. The CDR3 DNA follows: TGTGCCAGCAGTATAAGACAGGCCCTGGGAAACACCATATATTTT.

V gene TRBV4-1 combines with J gene TRBJ1-4, with D uncertain. Trimming removed 1 base from V and 3 bases from J, with 12 bases in between. CDR3 length: 16 amino acids. Per the germline V gene, CDR1 is MGHRA and CDR2 is YSYEKL. The DNA of the CDR3 is TGCGCCAGCAGCCAAGGCTCGGGCCTGGCTAATGAAAAACTGTTTTTT. The encoded protein is CASSQGSGLANEKLFF.

Notes on this clonotype: Being one base from a much bigger clone, this may be a read error. The J gene is TRBJ2-5, the V gene TRBV10-1, with a weak D call TRBD1 (5 bases). This CDR3 spans 13 amino acids. Germline V CDR1 and CDR2: WNHNN, SYGVQD (reference sequence). DNA of the CDR3: TGCGCCAGCAGTGAGGGACACCAAGAGACCAAGTACTTC. It is translated as CASSEGHQETKYF.

This clonotype occurred once. An end of the junction differs from the germline gene, which may be a read error. The V call is TRBV5-1, the J call TRBJ2-3, with 8 bases lining up with TRBD1. The germline V gene encodes CDR1 SGHRS and CDR2 YFSETQ. The CDR3 loop spans 15 amino acids. As DNA, the CDR3 is TGCTCCAGCAGCCTGGACAGGGCTAGCACAGATACGCAGTATTTT. Protein: CSSSLDRASTDTQYF.

The rearrangement uses TRBV4-3 and TRBJ1-4; D might be TRBD1 (6 bases). V was trimmed by 4 bases and J by 8 bases, leaving 14 bases between them. The germline gives CDR1 LGHNA, CDR2 YSLEER. The CDR3 is made up of 14 amino acids. In nucleotides, the CDR3 is TGCGCCAGCAGCCCGGCCAGCAGGGGAGAAAAACTGTTTTTT. Its translation is CASSPASRGEKLFF.

Worth noting for this clonotype: A junction end diverges from the germline sequence, so it may reflect a read error. J is TRBJ2-2 and V is TRBV5-5; D may be TRBD1 or TRBD2 (5 bases each). The germline V gene encodes CDR1 SGHKS and CDR2 YYEKEE (reference sequence). The CDR3 has 17 residues. CDR3 residues: CARSWRVRGEVSGELFF. Written as DNA, the CDR3 is TGTGCCAGAAGCTGGCGCGTGAGGGGAGAGGTTTCCGGGGAGCTGTTTTTT.

This clonotype has just a few counts. CDR3 sequence (DNA): TGTGCCAGCAGCGTGTCAGGGTATCGGGCCTACAATGAGCAGTTCTTC. Amino acid sequence: CASSVSGYRAYNEQFF. The chain links TRBV5-5 to TRBJ2-1; possible D gene TRBD1, 5 bases. Germline CDR1 and CDR2: SGHKS and YYEKEE (reference sequence). Deletions cut 4 bases from V and 2 bases from J, with 16 bases between. The CDR3 is made up of 16 amino acids.

This clonotype was counted a few times. The chain combines TRBV21-1 with TRBJ1-2. TRBV21-1 corresponds to a pseudogene. CDR3 length: 13 amino acids. In DNA, the CDR3 is TGTGCCAGCAGCAAGAGGGACCTTTTCTTCTACACCTTC. Amino acids: CASSKRDLFFYTF.

This clonotype was detected only a few times. This rearrangement joins TRBV12-3 or TRBV12-4 to TRBJ2-1, with a possible D match to TRBD2 (5 bases). CDR3 length equals 16 residues. V lost 7 bases, J lost 1 base, and 17 bases lay in between. DNA for the CDR3: TGTGCCAGCACCTTCCTGACTATCTCATCCTACAATGAGCAGTTCTTC. It encodes CASTFLTISSYNEQFF.

The J gene is TRBJ2-7, the V gene TRBV18, with D possibly matching TRBD1 (6 bases). Trimming shortened V by 1 base and J by 6 bases, and 16 bases separated the two germline ends. CDR1 is KGHSH and CDR2 is LQKENI in the germline V gene. The length of the CDR3 is 15 residues. For the CDR3, the DNA is TGTGCCAGCTCACCACGTCTGGCAGGGGTTATCGAGCAGTACTTC. Its protein is CASSPRLAGVIEQYF. Based on the CDR3 plus reference TRBV18 and TRBJ2-7, the full variable domain is NAGVMQNPRHLVRRRGQEARLRCSPMKGHSHVYWYRQLPEEGLKFMVYLQKENIIDESGMPKERFSAEFPKEGPSILRIQQVVRGDSAAYFCASSPRLAGVIEQYFGPGTRLTVT.

V is TRBV23-1 and J is TRBJ1-5; D is unresolved. TRBV23-1 is filed as an ORF, its function uncertain. The V and J ends lost 7 bases and 0 bases respectively, with 7 bases between them. This CDR3 contains 13 residues. The CDR3 DNA follows: TGCGCCAGCAACCATGGTAGCAATCAGCCCCAGCATTTT. It codes for CASNHGSNQPQHF.

This clonotype was observed a few times. The chain has TRBV5-1 and TRBJ1-3; D unresolved. Germline assignment: CDR1 SGHRS and CDR2 YFSETQ. CDR3 length equals 16 residues. Trimming stripped 0 bases from V and 0 bases from J, with 10 bases between. CDR3 nucleotide sequence: TGCGCCAGCAGCTTGGACCTCCTCCGCTCTGGAAACACCATATATTTT. As protein: CASSLDLLRSGNTIYF.

The chain links TRBV20-1 to TRBJ2-1; 8 nucleotides match TRBD2. The germline V gene encodes CDR1 DFQATT and CDR2 SNEGSKA (reference sequence). V trimming: 0 bases; J trimming: 6 bases; junction bases outside the gene matches: 4. The CDR3 is 14 residues long. The CDR3, as DNA: TGCAGTGCTAGAGATCCGGGGGGGCCCAATGAGCAGTTCTTC. This sequence encodes CSARDPGGPNEQFF.

This clonotype was seen only a few times. V is TRBV5-6 and J is TRBJ2-7; 9 bases align to TRBD1. This CDR3 has 14 residues. Unmatched junction bases numbered 5, after V lost 3 bases and J lost 4 bases. Germline V gives CDR1 SGHDT, CDR2 YYEEEE. CDR3 DNA sequence: TGTGCCAGCAGCTCCCGGGACAGGGAGTACGAGCAGTACGTC. It is translated as CASSSRDREYEQYV.

The rearrangement uses TRBV4-2 and TRBJ1-2, with D perhaps matching TRBD1 (5 bases). The V and J ends lost 0 bases and 8 bases respectively, with 10 bases between them. The length of the CDR3 is 13 residues. Per germline, CDR1 LGHNA and CDR2 YNFKEQ. CDR3 in amino acids: CASSQERGAGYTF. As DNA, the CDR3 is TGTGCCAGCAGCCAAGAGCGAGGGGCCGGCTACACCTTC.

V and J are TRBV7-2 and TRBJ2-7; TRBD2 aligns across 8 bases. The germline V gene has CDR1 SGHTA and CDR2 FQGNSA. The CDR3 covers 15 residues. The J segment lost 6 bases and the V segment lost 5 bases, leaving 12 bases of the junction unmatched. The CDR3, as DNA: TGTGCCAGCAGCACCCCGGGACTAGAGGGGAGCGAGCAGTACTTC. Protein product: CASSTPGLEGSEQYF. Full variable domain (outside the CDR3, taken from reference TRBV7-2 and TRBJ2-7): GAGVSQSPSNKVTEKGKDVELRCDPISGHTALYWYRQSLGQGLEFLIYFQGNSAPDKSGLPSDRFSAERTGGSVSTLTIQRTQQEDSAVYLCASSTPGLEGSEQYFGPGTRLTVT.